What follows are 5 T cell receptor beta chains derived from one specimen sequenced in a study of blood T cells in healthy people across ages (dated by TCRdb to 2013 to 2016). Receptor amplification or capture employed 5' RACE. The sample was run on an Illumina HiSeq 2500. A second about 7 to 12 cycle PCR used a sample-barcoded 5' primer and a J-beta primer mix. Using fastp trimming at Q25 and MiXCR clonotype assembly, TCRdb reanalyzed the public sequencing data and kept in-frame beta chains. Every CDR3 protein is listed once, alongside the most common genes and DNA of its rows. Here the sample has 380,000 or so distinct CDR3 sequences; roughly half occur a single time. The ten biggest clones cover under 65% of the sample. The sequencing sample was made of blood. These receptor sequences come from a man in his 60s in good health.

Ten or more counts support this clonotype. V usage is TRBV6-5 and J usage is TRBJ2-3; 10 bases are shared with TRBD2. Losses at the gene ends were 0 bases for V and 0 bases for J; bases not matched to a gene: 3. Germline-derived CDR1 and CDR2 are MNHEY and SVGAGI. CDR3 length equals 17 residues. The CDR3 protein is CASSYSPLAGSTDTQYF. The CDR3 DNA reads TGTGCCAGCAGTTACTCCCCACTAGCGGGGAGCACAGATACGCAGTATTTT.

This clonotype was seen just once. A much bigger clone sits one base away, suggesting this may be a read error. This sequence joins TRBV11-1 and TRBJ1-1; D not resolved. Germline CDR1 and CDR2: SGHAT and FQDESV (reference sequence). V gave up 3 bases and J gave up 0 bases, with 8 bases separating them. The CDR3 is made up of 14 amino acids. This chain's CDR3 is CASSFTTMNTEAFF. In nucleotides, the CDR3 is TGTGCCAGCAGCTTCACCACTATGAACACTGAAGCTTTCTTT.

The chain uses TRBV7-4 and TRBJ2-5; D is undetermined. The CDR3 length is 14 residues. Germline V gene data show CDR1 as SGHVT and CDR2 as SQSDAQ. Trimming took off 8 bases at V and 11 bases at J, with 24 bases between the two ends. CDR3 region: CASGPELPNNEQYF. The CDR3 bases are TGTGCCAGCGGCCCGGAGCTACCCAACAATGAGCAGTACTTC. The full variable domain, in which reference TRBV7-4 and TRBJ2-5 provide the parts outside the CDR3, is GAGVSQSPRYKVAKRGRDVALRCDSISGHVTLYWYRQTLGQGSEVLTYSQSDAQRDKSGRPSGRFSAERPERSVSTLKIQRTEQGDSAVYLCASGPELPNNEQYFGPGTRLLVL.

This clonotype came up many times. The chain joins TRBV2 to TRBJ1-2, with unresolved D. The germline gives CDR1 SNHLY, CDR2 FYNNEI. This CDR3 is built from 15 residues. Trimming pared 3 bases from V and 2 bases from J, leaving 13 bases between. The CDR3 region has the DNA TGTGCCAGCAGTGAGGTCGGGCAAATGAACTATGGCTACACCTTC. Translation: CASSEVGQMNYGYTF.

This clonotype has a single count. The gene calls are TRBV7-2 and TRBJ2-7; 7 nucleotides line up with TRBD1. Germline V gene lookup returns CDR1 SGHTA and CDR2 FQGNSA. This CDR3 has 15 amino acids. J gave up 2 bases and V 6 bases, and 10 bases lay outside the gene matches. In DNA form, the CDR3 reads TGTGCCAGCAGGGGCCGGACAGGTGTAACCTACGAGCAGTACTTC. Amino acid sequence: CASRGRTGVTYEQYF.